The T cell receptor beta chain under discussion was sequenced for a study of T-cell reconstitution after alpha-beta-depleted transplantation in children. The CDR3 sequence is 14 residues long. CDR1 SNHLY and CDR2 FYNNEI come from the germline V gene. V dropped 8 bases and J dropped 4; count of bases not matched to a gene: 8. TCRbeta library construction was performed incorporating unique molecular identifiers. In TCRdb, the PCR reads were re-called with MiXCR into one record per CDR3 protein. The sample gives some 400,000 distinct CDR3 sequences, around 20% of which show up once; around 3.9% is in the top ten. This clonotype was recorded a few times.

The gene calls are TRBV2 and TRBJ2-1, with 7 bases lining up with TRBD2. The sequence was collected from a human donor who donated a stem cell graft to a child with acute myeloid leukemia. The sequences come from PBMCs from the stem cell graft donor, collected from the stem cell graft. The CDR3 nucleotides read TGTGCCAGCGAAGTAGCGGGTCGTTACAATGAGCAGTTCTTC. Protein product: CASEVAGRYNEQFF.